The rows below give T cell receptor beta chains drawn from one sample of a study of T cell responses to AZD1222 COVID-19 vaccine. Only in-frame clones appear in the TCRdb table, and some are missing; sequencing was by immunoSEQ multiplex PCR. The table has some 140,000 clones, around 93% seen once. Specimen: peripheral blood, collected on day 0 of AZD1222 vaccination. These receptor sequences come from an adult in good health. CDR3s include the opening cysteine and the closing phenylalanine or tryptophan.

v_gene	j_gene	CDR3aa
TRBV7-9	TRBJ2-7	CASSLEPGSYEQYF
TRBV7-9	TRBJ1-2	CASSNYGYTF
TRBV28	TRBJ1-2	CASSPPYRDGGLYGYTF
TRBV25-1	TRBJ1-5	CASRGLTGPQHF
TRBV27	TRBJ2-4	CATRGGAGGIQYF
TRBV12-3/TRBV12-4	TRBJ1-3	CASRQVFGNTIYF
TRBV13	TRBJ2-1	CASSPLWSAGVVNEQFF
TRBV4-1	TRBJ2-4	CASSHIGRTVSKNIQYF
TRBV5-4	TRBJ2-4	CASSLRGGAKNIQYF
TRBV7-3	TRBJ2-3	CATAGGATDTQYF
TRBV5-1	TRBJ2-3	CASSLDPIGGGTDTQYF
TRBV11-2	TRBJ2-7	CASSPGTHSYEQYF
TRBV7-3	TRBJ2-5	CASSSHGEETQYF
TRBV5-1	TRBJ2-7	CASHPIDSSYEQYF
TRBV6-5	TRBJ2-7	CASRLAGGSYEQYF
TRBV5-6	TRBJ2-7	CASSFARTFGEQYF
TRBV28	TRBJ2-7	CASSSNYEQYF
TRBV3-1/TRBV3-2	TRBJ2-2	CASSRGEMNTGELFF
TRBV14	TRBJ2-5	CASSQGNQETQYF
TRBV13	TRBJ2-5	CASSALLGWETQYF
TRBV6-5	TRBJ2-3	CASSYGTTHTQYF
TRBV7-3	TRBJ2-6	CASSFGALDYSGANVLTF
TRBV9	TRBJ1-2	CASSAYSGGYTF
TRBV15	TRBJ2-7	CATSRDGTLRGF
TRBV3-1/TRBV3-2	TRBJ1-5	CASSQSSGEPQHF
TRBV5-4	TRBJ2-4	CASSSTLLKNIQYF
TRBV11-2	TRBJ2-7	CASSLRLAGPYEQYF
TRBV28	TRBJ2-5	CASSRVFQETQYF
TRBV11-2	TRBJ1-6	CASSLTGSLNSPLHF
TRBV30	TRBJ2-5	CAWGGQTLKETQYF
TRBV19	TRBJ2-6	CASSSPPGLAGGLSGANVLTF
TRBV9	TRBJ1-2	CASSESFGGYTF
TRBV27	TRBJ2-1	CASSFLPGQGDAGYNEQFF
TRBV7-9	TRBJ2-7	CASSLIPSDYEQYF
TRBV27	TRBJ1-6	CASRWGGYNSPLHF
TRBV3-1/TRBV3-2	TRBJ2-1	CASSQTRRGKQFF
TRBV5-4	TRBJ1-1	CASSLDGTAGSVRTEAFF
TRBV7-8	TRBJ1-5	CASSSNNQPQHF
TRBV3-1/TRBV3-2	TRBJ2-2	CASSQTGELFF
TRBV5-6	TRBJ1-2	CASIPRSLSYGYTF
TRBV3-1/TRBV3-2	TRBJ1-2	CASSQQGATQNYGYTF
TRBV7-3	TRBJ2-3	CASSPTSGETDTQYF
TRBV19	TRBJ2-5	CASRRGGEETQYF
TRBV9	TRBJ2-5	CASSVAGGPNQETQYF
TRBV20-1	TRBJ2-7	CSANYRGEQYF
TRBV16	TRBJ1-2	CASSRQETGIDGYTF
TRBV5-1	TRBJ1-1	CATSGKNTEAFF
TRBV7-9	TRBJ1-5	CASSLAPYQPQHF
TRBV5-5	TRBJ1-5	CASSLAQGNQPQHF
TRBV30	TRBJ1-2	CAWRLGTLGYTF
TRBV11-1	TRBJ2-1	CASSSSGGAGEQFF
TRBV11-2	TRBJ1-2	CASSLVRGTSNYGYTF
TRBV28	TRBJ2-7	CASSLRSYEQYF
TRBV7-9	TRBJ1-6	CASSPTVGGNSPLHF
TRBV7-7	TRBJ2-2	CASSPSTGSGELFF